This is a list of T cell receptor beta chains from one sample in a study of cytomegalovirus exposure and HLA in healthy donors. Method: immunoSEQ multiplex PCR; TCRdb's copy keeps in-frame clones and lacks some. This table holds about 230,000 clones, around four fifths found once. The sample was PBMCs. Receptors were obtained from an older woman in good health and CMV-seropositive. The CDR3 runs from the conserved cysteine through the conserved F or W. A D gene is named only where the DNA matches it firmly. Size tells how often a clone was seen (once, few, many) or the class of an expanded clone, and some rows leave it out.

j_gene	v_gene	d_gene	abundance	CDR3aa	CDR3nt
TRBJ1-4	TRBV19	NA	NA	CASSLLDTSTNEKLFF	TGTGCCAGTAGTCTCCTCGACACGTCAACTAATGAAAAACTGTTTTTT
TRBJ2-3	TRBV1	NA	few	CTSSQLWTRSSSTDTQYF	TGCACCAGCAGCCAACTTTGGACTCGATCCTCTAGCACAGATACGCAGTATTTT
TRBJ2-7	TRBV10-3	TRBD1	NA	CAISPGTGVEQYF	TGTGCCATCAGCCCGGGGACAGGGGTCGAGCAGTACTTC
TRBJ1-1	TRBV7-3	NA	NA	CASSQAGPTEAFF	TGTGCCAGCAGCCAGGCAGGGCCAACTGAAGCTTTCTTT
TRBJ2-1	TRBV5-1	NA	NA	CASSESTHNEQFF	TGCGCCAGCAGCGAGAGTACCCACAATGAGCAGTTCTTC
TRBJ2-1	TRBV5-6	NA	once	CASTPGVGNEQFF	TGTGCCAGCACGCCAGGGGTAGGGAATGAGCAGTTCTTC
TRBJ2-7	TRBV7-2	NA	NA	CASSPTRTEQYF	TGTGCCAGCAGCCCAACTAGAACCGAGCAGTACTTC
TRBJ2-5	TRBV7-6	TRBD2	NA	CASSWVSGIGETQYF	TGTGCCAGCAGCTGGGTTAGCGGGATCGGTGAGACCCAGTACTTC
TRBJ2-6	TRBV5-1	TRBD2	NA	CASSRPGLAGAGANVLTF	TGCGCCAGCAGCCGCCCGGGACTAGCGGGAGCTGGGGCCAACGTCCTGACTTTC
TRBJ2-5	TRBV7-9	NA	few	CASSFPMQETQYF	TGTGCCAGCAGCTTTCCCATGCAAGAGACCCAGTACTTC
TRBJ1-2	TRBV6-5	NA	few	CASSYRRLATYGYTF	TGTGCCAGCAGTTACCGCAGACTAGCCACCTATGGCTACACCTTC
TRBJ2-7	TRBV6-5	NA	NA	CASSYGRRSSYEQYF	TGTGCCAGCAGTTACGGGCGGAGGAGCTCCTACGAGCAGTACTTC
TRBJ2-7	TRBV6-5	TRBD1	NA	CASSTRTGGRYEQYF	TGTGCCAGCAGTACCCGGACAGGGGGCAGGTACGAGCAGTACTTC
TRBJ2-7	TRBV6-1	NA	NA	CASGEADSYEQYF	TGTGCCAGCGGGGAGGCCGACTCCTACGAGCAGTACTTC
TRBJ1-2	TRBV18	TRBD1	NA	CASSTGGIHYGYTF	TGTGCCAGCTCAACAGGGGGCATTCACTATGGCTACACCTTC
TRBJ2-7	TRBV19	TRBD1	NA	CASSSPGRGRGQYF	TGTGCCAGTAGTTCCCCAGGCAGGGGGCGTGGGCAGTACTTC
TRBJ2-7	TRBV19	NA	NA	CASSDIVRSYEQYF	TGTGCCAGTAGCGATATAGTACGGTCCTACGAGCAGTACTTC
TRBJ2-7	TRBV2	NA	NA	CASSEARDIFPYEQYF	TGTGCCAGCAGTGAAGCCAGAGACATTTTCCCCTACGAGCAGTACTTC
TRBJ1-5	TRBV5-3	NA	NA	CARSPGTTYSNQPQHF	TGTGCCAGAAGCCCCGGGACAACTTATAGCAATCAGCCCCAGCATTTT
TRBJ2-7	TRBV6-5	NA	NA	CASSYSIAGSYEQYF	TGTGCCAGCAGTTACTCGATTGCGGGTTCCTACGAGCAGTACTTC
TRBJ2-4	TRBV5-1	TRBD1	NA	CASANRDRDAKNIQYF	TGCGCCAGCGCCAACCGGGACAGGGATGCCAAAAACATTCAGTACTTC
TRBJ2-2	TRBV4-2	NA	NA	CASSQDGDYTGELFF	TGTGCCAGCAGCCAAGACGGGGACTACACCGGGGAGCTGTTTTTT
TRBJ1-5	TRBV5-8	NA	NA	CASSLGQGEGQPQHF	TGTGCCAGCAGCTTGGGGCAGGGTGAAGGTCAGCCCCAGCATTTT
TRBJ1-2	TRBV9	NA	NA	CASSVDAGDYGYTF	TGTGCCAGCAGCGTAGATGCAGGGGACTATGGCTACACCTTC
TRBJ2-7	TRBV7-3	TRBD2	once	CASSESGGGYEQYF	TGTGCCAGCAGCGAAAGCGGGGGCGGCTACGAGCAGTACTTC
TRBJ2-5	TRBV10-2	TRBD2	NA	CASSEGTSGHQETQYF	TGCGCCAGCAGTGAGGGGACTAGCGGCCACCAAGAGACCCAGTACTTC
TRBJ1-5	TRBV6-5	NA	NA	CASSYSKLQPQHF	TGTGCCAGCAGTTACTCGAAGCTGCAGCCCCAGCATTTT
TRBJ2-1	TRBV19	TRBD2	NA	CASKRGLAGGRHNEQFF	TGTGCCAGTAAGCGGGGACTAGCGGGAGGGCGGCACAATGAGCAGTTCTTC
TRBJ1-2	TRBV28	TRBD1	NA	CASRRQGDYGYTF	TGTGCCAGCCGCCGACAGGGAGACTATGGCTACACCTTC
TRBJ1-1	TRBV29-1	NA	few	CSARTDSTEAFF	TGCAGCGCACGGACAGATTCCACTGAAGCTTTCTTT
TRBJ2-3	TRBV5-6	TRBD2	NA	CASRLQTSGGADTQYF	TGTGCCAGCAGGCTCCAGACTAGCGGGGGAGCAGATACGCAGTATTTT
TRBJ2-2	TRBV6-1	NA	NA	CASRRDTGELFF	TGTGCCAGCAGGAGGGACACCGGGGAGCTGTTTTTT
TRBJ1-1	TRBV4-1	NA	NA	CASSHAREARNTEAFF	TGCGCCAGCAGCCACGCGCGGGAGGCACGGAACACTGAAGCTTTCTTT
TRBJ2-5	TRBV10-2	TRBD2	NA	CASSEWTSGGQETQYF	TGCGCCAGCAGTGAGTGGACTAGCGGGGGTCAAGAGACCCAGTACTTC
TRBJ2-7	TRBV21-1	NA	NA	CASKAAGTYEQYF	TGTGCCAGCAAAGCGGCGGGGACCTACGAGCAGTACTTC
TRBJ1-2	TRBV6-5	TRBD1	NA	CASSRGTGGQGGYTF	TGTGCCAGCAGCCGCGGGACAGGGGGTCAAGGTGGCTACACCTTC
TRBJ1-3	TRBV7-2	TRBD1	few	CASSLTGGGNTIYF	TGTGCCAGCAGTCTGACAGGGGGTGGAAACACCATATATTTT
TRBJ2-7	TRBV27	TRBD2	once	CASHNLAGGPYEQYF	TGTGCCAGCCACAATCTAGCGGGAGGGCCCTACGAGCAGTACTTC
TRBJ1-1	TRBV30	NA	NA	CAQIRGGVTEAFF	TGTGCGCAGATCCGGGGGGGGGTAACTGAAGCTTTCTTT
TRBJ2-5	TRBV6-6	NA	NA	CASSYPGGQETQYF	TGTGCCAGCAGTTACCCCGGGGGACAAGAGACCCAGTACTTC
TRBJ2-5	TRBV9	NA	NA	CASSVPPGVQETQYF	TGTGCCAGCAGCGTCCCCCCAGGGGTACAAGAGACCCAGTACTTC
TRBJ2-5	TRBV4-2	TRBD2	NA	CASSQDPGAGEETQYF	TGTGCCAGCAGCCAAGATCCGGGAGCGGGAGAGGAGACCCAGTACTTC
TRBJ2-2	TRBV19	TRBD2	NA	CASSSKATSGVNTGELFF	TGTGCCAGTAGTAGCAAAGCGACTAGCGGAGTGAACACCGGGGAGCTGTTTTTT
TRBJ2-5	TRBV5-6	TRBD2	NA	CASSGTSGEQETQYF	TGTGCCAGCAGCGGGACTAGCGGGGAACAAGAGACCCAGTACTTC
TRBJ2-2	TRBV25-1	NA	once	CASSDWEELANTGELFF	TGTGCCAGCAGTGATTGGGAGGAGTTGGCGAACACCGGGGAGCTGTTTTTT
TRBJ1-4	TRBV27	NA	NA	CASRGSATNEKLFF	TGTGCCAGCAGGGGGAGCGCAACTAATGAAAAACTGTTTTTT
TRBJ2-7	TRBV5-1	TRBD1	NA	CASSSSTGSYEQYF	TGCGCCAGCAGCTCCTCGACAGGGAGCTACGAGCAGTACTTC
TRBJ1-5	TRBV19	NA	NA	CASSRAVNQPQHF	TGTGCCAGTAGTAGGGCAGTCAATCAGCCCCAGCATTTT
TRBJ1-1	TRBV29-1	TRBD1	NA	CSAGTANTEAFF	TGCAGCGCCGGGACAGCGAACACTGAAGCTTTCTTT
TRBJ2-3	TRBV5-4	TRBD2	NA	CASSWWRGGSTDTQYF	TGTGCCAGCAGCTGGTGGCGGGGGGGAAGCACAGATACGCAGTATTTT
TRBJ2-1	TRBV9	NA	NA	CASSVGVQGDGEQFF	TGTGCCAGCAGCGTAGGGGTACAGGGAGATGGTGAGCAGTTCTTC
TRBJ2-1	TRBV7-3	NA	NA	CASSPQGKDEQFF	TGTGCCAGCAGCCCTCAGGGGAAAGATGAGCAGTTCTTC
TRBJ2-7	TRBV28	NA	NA	CASSPQDYEQYF	TGTGCCAGCAGCCCCCAGGATTACGAGCAGTACTTC
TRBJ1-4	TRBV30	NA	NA	CAWSVREKLFF	TGTGCCTGGAGTGTCCGGGAAAAACTGTTTTTT
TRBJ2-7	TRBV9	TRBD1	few	CASGIQDRAHEQYF	TGTGCCAGCGGGATACAGGACAGGGCCCACGAGCAGTACTTC
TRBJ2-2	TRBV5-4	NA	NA	CASSSQTLTNTGELFF	TGTGCCAGCAGCTCTCAGACATTGACGAACACCGGGGAGCTGTTTTTT